This is a list of T cell receptor beta chains from one sample in a study of blood T cell repertoires in COVID-19. Here immunoSEQ multiplex PCR was the method, and the copy in TCRdb shows in-frame clones only, minus some. The table includes roughly 190,000 clones, approximately 90% detected once. The sequenced sample consisted of PBMCs or T cells enriched from blood (not recorded which). Receptors were obtained from a woman aged 40 to 50 in a cohort exposed to, infected with or recovered from COVID-19 (not recorded which). Both conserved end residues are part of each CDR3. The order of the fields is CDR3 DNA, CDR3 protein, CDR3 length, J gene, D gene, clone size, V gene. The D gene is left open where the match is weak. A row's size may be missing; if present it is once, few, many or a size class.

CDR3 DNA: TGTGCCACCAGCAGAGCAGGGATAAATCAGCCCCAGCATTTT
CDR3 protein: CATSRAGINQPQHF
CDR3 length: 14
J gene: TRBJ1-5
D gene: NA
clone size: NA
V gene: TRBV15

CDR3 DNA: TGTGCCACCCAAACTAAGGGGAGCAATCAGCCCCAGCATTTT
CDR3 protein: CATQTKGSNQPQHF
CDR3 length: 14
J gene: TRBJ1-5
D gene: NA
clone size: once
V gene: TRBV15

CDR3 DNA: TGCGCCAGCAGCCACGAAGGGACTAGCGGGAGTGGCGAGCAGTACTTC
CDR3 protein: CASSHEGTSGSGEQYF
CDR3 length: 16
J gene: TRBJ2-7
D gene: TRBD2
clone size: once
V gene: TRBV4-1

CDR3 DNA: TGTGCCAGCAGTGAGCGGGAGACTAGCACAGATACGCAGTATTTT
CDR3 protein: CASSERETSTDTQYF
CDR3 length: 15
J gene: TRBJ2-3
D gene: TRBD2
clone size: few
V gene: TRBV6-2/TRBV6-3

CDR3 DNA: TGTGCCAGCAGCCGAAACACAGGTACGCAGTATTTT
CDR3 protein: CASSRNTGTQYF
CDR3 length: 12
J gene: TRBJ2-3
D gene: NA
clone size: NA
V gene: TRBV12-3/TRBV12-4

CDR3 DNA: TGTGCCAGCAGCTTAGGAAGGGGGAACACTGAAGCTTTCTTT
CDR3 protein: CASSLGRGNTEAFF
CDR3 length: 14
J gene: TRBJ1-1
D gene: NA
clone size: NA
V gene: TRBV11-3

CDR3 DNA: TGTGCCAGCAGCGTAGACAGGGGGCGCGGCACAGATACGCAGTATTTT
CDR3 protein: CASSVDRGRGTDTQYF
CDR3 length: 16
J gene: TRBJ2-3
D gene: TRBD1
clone size: NA
V gene: TRBV9

CDR3 DNA: TGCAGCGTCGCGCCGGGACTAGCGGGATACAATGAGCAGTTCTTC
CDR3 protein: CSVAPGLAGYNEQFF
CDR3 length: 15
J gene: TRBJ2-1
D gene: TRBD2
clone size: NA
V gene: TRBV29-1

CDR3 DNA: TGCGCCAGCAGCCAAGATTGGCAGGGGAATTCACCCCTCCACTTT
CDR3 protein: CASSQDWQGNSPLHF
CDR3 length: 15
J gene: TRBJ1-6
D gene: NA
clone size: NA
V gene: TRBV4-1

CDR3 DNA: TGTGCCAGCAGCTCCGGGACTAGCGGGAGAGTAAGTGAGCAGTTCTTC
CDR3 protein: CASSSGTSGRVSEQFF
CDR3 length: 16
J gene: TRBJ2-1
D gene: TRBD2
clone size: NA
V gene: TRBV7-2

CDR3 DNA: TGTGCCAGCAGCCCAGGGGTTGGTGGCTACACCTTC
CDR3 protein: CASSPGVGGYTF
CDR3 length: 12
J gene: TRBJ1-2
D gene: NA
clone size: NA
V gene: TRBV11-2

CDR3 DNA: TGTGCCATAGGGGGGACAGGCTATGGCTACACCTTC
CDR3 protein: CAIGGTGYGYTF
CDR3 length: 12
J gene: TRBJ1-2
D gene: TRBD1
clone size: NA
V gene: TRBV2

CDR3 DNA: TGTGCCAGCAGTTTGAGAGGGGAAGCTTTCTTT
CDR3 protein: CASSLRGEAFF
CDR3 length: 11
J gene: TRBJ1-1
D gene: NA
clone size: NA
V gene: TRBV28

CDR3 DNA: TGTGCCAGCAGTGAGGGGACAGAGCCGGGCTACACCTTC
CDR3 protein: CASSEGTEPGYTF
CDR3 length: 13
J gene: TRBJ1-2
D gene: TRBD1
clone size: NA
V gene: TRBV2

CDR3 DNA: TGCAGCGTGACGGAACAGGGCTTCTACGAGCAGTACTTC
CDR3 protein: CSVTEQGFYEQYF
CDR3 length: 13
J gene: TRBJ2-7
D gene: NA
clone size: few
V gene: TRBV29-1

CDR3 DNA: TGTGCCAGCACTCCGGGACTAGCGGGGGGGGAGACCCAGTACTTC
CDR3 protein: CASTPGLAGGETQYF
CDR3 length: 15
J gene: TRBJ2-5
D gene: TRBD2
clone size: NA
V gene: TRBV9

CDR3 DNA: TGTGCCAGCAGCGTAGGAACCGGGACTAGCCCTTCCAATGAGCAGTTCTTC
CDR3 protein: CASSVGTGTSPSNEQFF
CDR3 length: 17
J gene: TRBJ2-1
D gene: TRBD2
clone size: once
V gene: TRBV9

CDR3 DNA: TGCGCCAGCAGCCAAGATACCCCCAGCGGGCCTCCCTTTTACAATGAGCAGTTCTTC
CDR3 protein: CASSQDTPSGPPFYNEQFF
CDR3 length: 19
J gene: TRBJ2-1
D gene: NA
clone size: NA
V gene: TRBV4-1

CDR3 DNA: TGTGCCAGCAGCCCAGGCCCCGGGACTAGCGGGAGGTGGTTAAAAGAGACCCAGTACTTC
CDR3 protein: CASSPGPGTSGRWLKETQYF
CDR3 length: 20
J gene: TRBJ2-5
D gene: TRBD2
clone size: NA
V gene: TRBV5-8

CDR3 DNA: TGTGCCAGCAGCCAAAAAACCGGGACAGGGGGTGGAAACACCATATATTTT
CDR3 protein: CASSQKTGTGGGNTIYF
CDR3 length: 17
J gene: TRBJ1-3
D gene: TRBD1
clone size: NA
V gene: TRBV4-2

CDR3 DNA: TGCGCCAGCAGCTACCCCTCTAGCGGGGGAAACCCAGGGCAGTACTTC
CDR3 protein: CASSYPSSGGNPGQYF
CDR3 length: 16
J gene: TRBJ2-7
D gene: TRBD2
clone size: NA
V gene: TRBV5-1

CDR3 DNA: TGTGCCAGCAGCTTTAAGCGGGAGTCTGGCAATGAGCAGTTCTTC
CDR3 protein: CASSFKRESGNEQFF
CDR3 length: 15
J gene: TRBJ2-1
D gene: TRBD2
clone size: NA
V gene: TRBV5-6

CDR3 DNA: TGTGCCAGCAGCTCCCGACAAAACATGAACACTGAAGCTTTCTTT
CDR3 protein: CASSSRQNMNTEAFF
CDR3 length: 15
J gene: TRBJ1-1
D gene: NA
clone size: NA
V gene: TRBV7-2

CDR3 DNA: TGTGCCAGCAGCTTGAGGGACTTCACTGAAGCTTTCTTT
CDR3 protein: CASSLRDFTEAFF
CDR3 length: 13
J gene: TRBJ1-1
D gene: NA
clone size: NA
V gene: TRBV5-6

CDR3 DNA: TGTGCCAGCGGAGACTACGACGGGAAGAATGAGCAGTTCTTC
CDR3 protein: CASGDYDGKNEQFF
CDR3 length: 14
J gene: TRBJ2-1
D gene: NA
clone size: NA
V gene: TRBV6-5